This T cell receptor beta chain was found in a study of cytomegalovirus exposure and HLA in healthy donors. Study context: An early data release held 79 million or so unique TCRs from HLA-typed donors.

Unrecorded immune exposures were likely, despite nominal health at sampling. V lost 5 bases, J lost 6 bases, and 11 bases stayed unmatched. CDR1 is MNHEY, CDR2 SMNVEV, per germline (reference sequence). The CDR3 is 17 residues long. In the PCR, 60 Vbeta and 13 Jbeta primers were used. Repertoires were generated with immunoSEQ multiplex PCR, while TCRdb's copy carries only in-frame clones and drops some. This sample has about 140,000 clones, with 80% to 90% found just once. On this clone itself: The target antigen is unknown.

Findings and caveats of the study: About 87% or about 30% of the time was how often most TCR beta V segments were productive, according to an earlier analysis.

The source of this sequence is a woman aged 25 to 45 in good health and CMV-seronegative. The sample consisted of PBMCs. The chain joins TRBV27 to TRBJ2-1, with 12 bases matching TRBD2. The CDR3 protein is CASSPPSGRVQRNEQFF. DNA of the CDR3: TGTGCCAGCAGTCCCCCTAGCGGGAGGGTACAGCGCAATGAGCAGTTCTTC.